This TCR beta chain was sequenced in a study of blood T cell repertoires in COVID-19. Method: immunoSEQ multiplex PCR; TCRdb's copy keeps in-frame clones and lacks some. The table shows about 240,000 clones, with over 80% occurring only once. This CDR3 has 19 residues. CDR1 is WSHSY and CDR2 is SAAADI in the germline V gene. The ends were cut back, 5 bases at V and 2 bases at J, with 27 bases in the middle. This TCR derives from a human donor in a cohort sampled during active COVID-19. The rearrangement uses TRBV10-2 and TRBJ1-2; D perhaps matches TRBD1 (5 bases). What was sequenced was peripheral blood. DNA for the CDR3: TGCGCCAGCAGTCCCCAGAGGACAAGTATGTTAAGGCCCAACTATGGCTACACCTTC. It yields the protein CASSPQRTSMLRPNYGYTF.